This section outlines one TCR beta chain sequence together with its context. The CDR3 extends over 14 amino acids. Germline V lookup: CDR1 MDHEN, CDR2 SYDVKM. Trimming pared 8 bases from V and 3 bases from J, leaving 14 bases between. This sample stems from a study of blood T cell repertoires in COVID-19. Under the authors' procedure: The authors estimated nucleated cell counts from reference gene primer amplification. Only in-frame clones appear in the TCRdb table, and some are missing; sequencing was by immunoSEQ multiplex PCR. For V, J and clone size, that table is used; D and trimming come from the DNA. The data show 150,000 to 200,000 clones, 80% to 85% seen once.

The TCR originated in a woman aged 25 to 39 with acute or convalescent COVID-19. The sample comprised peripheral blood. The rearrangement links TRBV28 to TRBJ2-1; D is perhaps TRBD1 (6 bases). The CDR3 DNA reads TGTGCCAGCCTCACAGGGTACTTCTACAATGAGCAGTTCTTC. Protein sequence: CASLTGYFYNEQFF.